This TCR beta chain appears in the sequencing data of a study of human T cells and chemical hapten exposure. Time point indicated: patch test 1, 2 weeks after DPC sensitization. Treatment described: therapeutic diphenylcyclopropenone sensitization with weekly scalp DPC. In this sample, this clonotype turned up many times. Trimming cost V 5 bases and J 5 bases; bases outside gene matches: 9. The CDR3 consists of 16 residues. Germline CDR1 SEHNR, CDR2 FQNEAQ (reference sequence). TCRdb re-called the RACE reads through MiXCR, storing one row per CDR3 protein. The table records 300,000 to 400,000 distinct CDR3 sequences, 6% to 8.5% of them present only once.

The chain has TRBV7-9 and TRBJ2-3; 11 bases are shared with TRBD1. The receptor was derived from a woman younger than 30 with alopecia areata. Some clones in this sample may be carry-over from other donors' samples. Sequenced material: whole blood, taken in connection with sensitization to the hapten diphenylcyclopropenone (DPC). CDR3 residues: CASSPGQGALGDTQYF. The CDR3 DNA reads as TGTGCCAGCAGCCCAGGACAGGGGGCATTGGGAGATACGCAGTATTTT.